Listed here are 16 T cell receptor beta chains from one sample, sequenced in a study of PD-L1 blockade in urothelial cancer. Time point denoted: pretreatment peripheral blood. Assay used: immunoSEQ multiplex PCR; TCRdb lists only in-frame clones, some missing. The table has some 90,000 clones, around 92% seen once. The material was PBMCs, obtained around atezolizumab (anti-PD-L1) treatment. All receptors derive from an elderly woman with urothelial cancer.

The V gene is TRBV27, the J gene TRBJ1-5; D possibly corresponds to TRBD1 (6 bases). Trimming took 6 bases from V and 0 from J, leaving 12 bases between them. Germline CDR1 reads MNHEY; CDR2 reads SMNVEV (reference sequence). This CDR3 region has 15 residues. CDR3 residues: CASRTQGYSNQPQHF. Written as DNA, the CDR3 is TGTGCCAGCAGGACACAGGGATATAGCAATCAGCCCCAGCATTTT.

The chain uses TRBV5-1 and TRBJ2-1; TRBD2 aligns across 8 bases. The germline V gene has CDR1 SGHRS and CDR2 YFSETQ. The CDR3 is 15 residues long. Losses at the gene ends were 4 bases for V and 4 bases for J; bases not matched to a gene: 7. CDR3 in amino acids: CASSREGDSYNEQFF. CDR3 coding DNA: TGCGCCAGCAGCCGGGAGGGAGATTCGTACAATGAGCAGTTCTTC.

V gene TRBV14 combines with J gene TRBJ1-1; 9 nucleotides line up with TRBD1. Germline V lookup: CDR1 SGHDN, CDR2 FVKESK. This CDR3 comprises 15 residues. With V trimmed by 4 bases and J by 3 bases, 6 bases remained unmatched. DNA for the CDR3: TGTGCCAGCAGCCGTACAGGGGGCATGTACACTGAAGCTTTCTTT. It specifies CASSRTGGMYTEAFF.

This chain uses TRBV13 with TRBJ1-1, with TRBD1 matching over 7 bases. The CDR3 runs 14 residues. Looked up from germline, CDR1 is PRHDT and CDR2 is FYEKMQ (reference sequence). V dropped 5 bases and J dropped 7; count of bases not matched to a gene: 10. CDR3 DNA sequence: TGTGCCAGCAGCGCCACGACAGGGCCGGGTGAAGCTTTCTTT. Translating it yields CASSATTGPGEAFF.

The chain uses TRBV27 and TRBJ1-2; TRBD1 might be the D (6 bases). Germline CDR1 MNHEY, CDR2 SMNVEV (reference sequence). Trimming removed 3 bases from V and 1 base from J, with 12 bases in between. This CDR3 has 15 residues. The CDR3 loop is CASSLARGDNYGYTF. The CDR3 region has the DNA TGTGCCAGCAGTTTGGCCAGGGGTGATAACTATGGCTACACCTTC.

V usage is TRBV6-1 and J usage is TRBJ2-7; maybe TRBD1 (6 bases). The V end lost 8 bases, the J end lost 2 bases, and 16 bases lay between the germline ends. Germline V gene sequence: CDR1 MNHNS, CDR2 SASEGT. CDR3 size: 14 residues. CDR3 region: CASSFGTKAYEQYF. The DNA for the CDR3 is TGTGCCAGCTCCTTCGGGACAAAGGCCTACGAGCAGTACTTC.

The chain combines TRBV6-1 with TRBJ2-2; D may be TRBD1 (6 bases). Germline CDR1 and CDR2: MNHNS and SASEGT. Trimming pared 2 bases from V and 7 bases from J, leaving 11 bases between. This CDR3 region has 14 residues. The DNA for the CDR3 is TGTGCCAGCAGTGAATACAGGGTGGACGGGGAGCTGTTTTTT. Its protein product is CASSEYRVDGELFF.

The rearrangement uses TRBV7-2 and TRBJ2-7; D gene uncertain. Per germline, CDR1 SGHTA and CDR2 FQGNSA. The V end was cut by 4 bases, the J end by 7 bases, with 8 bases between. CDR3 length equals 11 residues. This CDR3 reads CASSSSGEQYF. Here the CDR3 DNA reads TGTGCCAGCAGCTCCTCCGGGGAGCAGTACTTC. The entire variable domain, with the rest obtained from reference TRBV7-2 and TRBJ2-7, is as follows: GAGVSQSPSNKVTEKGKDVELRCDPISGHTALYWYRQSLGQGLEFLIYFQGNSAPDKSGLPSDRFSAERTGGSVSTLTIQRTQQEDSAVYLCASSSSGEQYFGPGTRLTVT.

This clone has just one count. V is TRBV30 and J is TRBJ1-1; possible D gene TRBD1, 6 bases. V was cut by 3 bases and J by 7 bases, with 18 bases left in between. The CDR3 runs 14 residues. Germline CDR1 reads GTSNPN; CDR2 reads SVGIG (reference sequence). For the CDR3, the DNA is TGTGCCTGGAGGGTGGGCCCAGGGGCCTTTGAAGCTTTCTTT. It specifies CAWRVGPGAFEAFF.

The chain is built from TRBV29-1 and TRBJ2-1, with TRBD2 matching over 10 bases. The CDR3 extends over 15 amino acids. Trimming removed 7 bases from V and 8 bases from J; junction bases left unmatched: 14. The germline V gene has CDR1 SQVTM and CDR2 ANQGSEA. Here the CDR3 DNA reads TGCAGCGCACGGGAAGCGGGAGGGCCGGGATATGAGCAGTTCTTC. Translation: CSAREAGGPGYEQFF.

CDR3 bases: TGCGCCAGCAGTCAATCGTTAGGGGCAGAGACTAATGAAAAACTGTTTTTT. Amino acid sequence: CASSQSLGAETNEKLFF. The rearrangement uses TRBV23-1 and TRBJ1-4; weak D call: TRBD1 (5 bases). TRBV23-1 is an open reading frame, and its role is uncertain. V dropped 0 bases and J dropped 2 bases, with 13 bases sitting between them. CDR3 length equals 17 residues.

The chain links TRBV5-1 to TRBJ2-2; 8 bases are a match to TRBD2. Looked up from germline, CDR1 is SGHRS and CDR2 is YFSETQ. The CDR3 covers 16 residues. V shed 4 bases and J 4 bases; nucleotides not matched to a gene: 9. CDR3 nucleotides: TGCGCCAGCAGCCGGGGTTCGGGAGGGGGCACCGGGGAGCTGTTTTTT. Protein product: CASSRGSGGGTGELFF.

The chain uses TRBV29-1 and TRBJ2-1, with D perhaps TRBD2 (6 bases). Trimming removed 5 bases at V and 0 bases at J, with 11 bases between. Germline CDR1 SQVTM, CDR2 ANQGSEA. The CDR3 length is 14 residues. Here the CDR3 reads CSVPTGSSYNEQFF. The CDR3 bases are TGCAGCGTTCCGACCGGGAGCTCCTACAATGAGCAGTTCTTC.

Only one count was recorded for this clone. The V and J genes are TRBV13 and TRBJ1-1; D not certain. Trimming took off 7 bases at V and 4 bases at J, with 19 bases between the two ends. Germline CDR1 is PRHDT and CDR2 is FYEKMQ (reference sequence). CDR3 length: 15 amino acids. CDR3 sequence (DNA): TGTGCCAGCATCCTCTGGGCAGGCGGGAGCACTGAAGCTTTCTTT. Translating gives CASILWAGGSTEAFF.

V usage is TRBV6-5 and J usage is TRBJ2-7; the D gene is possibly TRBD2 (5 bases). The CDR3 is made up of 14 amino acids. The V end was cut by 5 bases, the J end by 3 bases, with 14 bases between. Germline V lookup: CDR1 MNHEY, CDR2 SVGAGI. The CDR3 DNA follows: TGTGCCAGCAGTCGCAGTACTAGTGGCTACGAGCAGTACTTC. This gives the protein CASSRSTSGYEQYF.

This clone was counted once. This sequence joins TRBV7-3 and TRBJ2-2; 15 bases fit TRBD2. The CDR3 length is 17 residues. From germline, CDR1 is SGHTA and CDR2 FQGTGA. Unmatched junction bases numbered 7, after V lost 5 bases and J lost 6 bases. The CDR3 is CASSPPGLAGGAGELFF. The CDR3, as DNA: TGTGCCAGCAGCCCCCCGGGACTAGCGGGAGGAGCCGGGGAGCTGTTTTTT.